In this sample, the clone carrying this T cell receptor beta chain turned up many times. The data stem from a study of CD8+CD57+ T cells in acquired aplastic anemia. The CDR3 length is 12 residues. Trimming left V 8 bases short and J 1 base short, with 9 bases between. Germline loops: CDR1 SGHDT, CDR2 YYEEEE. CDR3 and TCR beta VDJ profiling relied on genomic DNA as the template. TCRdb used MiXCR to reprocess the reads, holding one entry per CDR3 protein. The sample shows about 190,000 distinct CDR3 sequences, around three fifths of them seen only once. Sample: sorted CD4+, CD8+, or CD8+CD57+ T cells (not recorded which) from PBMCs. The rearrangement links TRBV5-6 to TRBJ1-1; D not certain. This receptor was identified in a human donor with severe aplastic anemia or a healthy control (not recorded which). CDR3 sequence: CASALGNTEAFF. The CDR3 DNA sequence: TGTGCCAGTGCTCTGGGGAACACTGAAGCTTTCTTT.